The clone carrying this TCR beta chain was detected only once. Under the authors' procedure: Quantification of nucleated cells was approximated via reference gene primer amplification. Profiling relied on immunoSEQ multiplex PCR, and the TCRdb table lists in-frame clones only, not all of them. The V and J calls and clone size are taken from that table; D and trimming were inferred from the DNA. The sample lists approximately 190,000 clones; approximately 84% were seen once. Germline V gene sequence: CDR1 SGHDN, CDR2 FVKESK. Between the trimmed V and J ends, which lost 4 bases and 5 bases, there was a span of 8 bases. This CDR3 is 13 amino acids long. This entry comes from a study of blood T cell repertoires in COVID-19. At the level of the study: The United States, Italy and Spain supplied acute and convalescent COVID-19 samples. Nucleic acid was either cDNA or gDNA, and it came from T cells, B-cell-depleted T cells, or PBMCs.

The V call is TRBV14, the J call TRBJ2-2; D remains unclear. The specimen sequenced was peripheral blood. The source is a man at least 80 years old with acute or convalescent COVID-19. The CDR3 bases are TGTGCCAGCAGCCTGGGCCTTACCGGGGAGCTGTTTTTT. Translation gives CASSLGLTGELFF.